Below, 7 T cell receptor beta chains from the same sample are listed, as sequenced in a study of cytomegalovirus exposure and HLA in healthy donors. Use of 60 Vbeta and 13 Jbeta primers characterized the PCR. The assay was immunoSEQ multiplex PCR, and TCRdb's table has in-frame clones only and misses some. The repertoire holds 210,000 or so clones, with around 80% as singletons. The sample consisted of PBMCs. These receptor sequences come from a boy younger than 10 in good health and CMV-seronegative.

The chain carries TRBV7-9 and TRBJ2-5, with TRBD1 as a possible D gene (5 bases). The assigned J gene may be wrong: the sequence end matches TRBJ2-7 better. CDR1 is SEHNR, CDR2 FQNEAQ, per germline (reference sequence). The CDR3 runs to 13 residues. CDR3 nucleotide sequence: TGTGCCAGCAGCCGGAACAGGTACTACGAGCAGTACTTC. It codes for CASSRNRYYEQYF.

The gene calls are TRBV4-1 and TRBJ2-1; 14 nucleotides line up with TRBD2. CDR1 and CDR2 (germline): MGHRA, YSYEKL. Trimming took 4 bases from V and 5 from J; bases not matched to a gene: 7. The CDR3 covers 17 residues. CDR3 protein: CASSPRTSGGKNNEQFF. Here the CDR3 DNA reads TGCGCCAGCAGCCCCCGGACTAGCGGGGGGAAAAACAATGAGCAGTTCTTC.

This rearrangement joins TRBV19 to TRBJ2-7, with 9 nucleotides matching TRBD1. CDR1 is LNHDA, CDR2 SQIVND, per germline (reference sequence). The CDR3 is 14 residues long. V dropped 4 bases and J dropped 4; count of bases not matched to a gene: 5. The CDR3 DNA reads as TGTGCCAGTAGTACAAGGGACAGGGATTACGAGCAGTACTTC. This codes for CASSTRDRDYEQYF.

There are a few counts of this clone. The chain recombines TRBV2 with TRBJ1-1; no reliable D call. With 4 bases removed from V and 10 bases from J, the gap between germline ends came to 10 bases. CDR3 length equals 11 residues. Germline V gene data show CDR1 as SNHLY and CDR2 as FYNNEI. This chain's CDR3 is CASSGRRGAFF. Written as DNA, the CDR3 is TGTGCCAGCAGTGGACGCCGGGGAGCTTTCTTT.

This clone has just a few counts. The chain carries TRBV7-9 and TRBJ2-1; D uncertain. CDR1 and CDR2 from the germline V gene are SEHNR and FQNEAQ (reference sequence). V lost 5 bases and J 1 base, leaving 6 bases between the germline ends. The CDR3 is 13 residues long. The CDR3 sequence: CASSPRSYNEQFF. The CDR3 DNA reads TGTGCCAGCAGCCCGCGTTCCTACAATGAGCAGTTCTTC.

The V call is TRBV18, the J call TRBJ2-3, with TRBD2 matching 9 bases. Per the germline V gene, CDR1 is KGHSH and CDR2 is LQKENI. This CDR3 has 14 amino acids. The J segment lost 1 base and the V segment lost 4 bases, leaving 0 bases of the junction unmatched. The CDR3 sequence is CASSLAGGTDTQYF. As DNA, the CDR3 is TGTGCCAGCTCACTAGCGGGAGGCACAGATACGCAGTATTTT.

The CDR3 protein is CASSQTSGVSDEQFF. As DNA, the CDR3 is TGTGCCAGCAGCCAGACTAGCGGGGTAAGCGATGAGCAGTTCTTC. The chain combines TRBV7-8 with TRBJ2-1; 11 nucleotides line up with TRBD2. CDR1 and CDR2 (germline): SGHVS, FQNEAQ. The CDR3 covers 15 residues. V dropped 5 bases and J dropped 8; count of bases not matched to a gene: 8.